One sample yielded the 5 T cell receptor beta chains listed below, sequenced in a study of cytomegalovirus exposure and HLA in healthy donors. Some clones are missing from TCRdb's copy, which holds only in-frame ones; the method was immunoSEQ multiplex PCR. The profile shows approximately 170,000 clones, 70% to 90% of them singletons. The sample taken for sequencing was PBMCs. These receptors were obtained from a man aged 25 to 40 in good health and CMV-seropositive.

This chain uses TRBV10-3 with TRBJ2-7; 7 bases fit TRBD1. Germline CDR1 ENHRY, CDR2 SYGVKD. This CDR3 is 15 amino acids long. Germline trimming cut 4 bases from V and 5 bases from J; bases unmatched to any gene: 11. The chain's CDR3 is CAISGQGLKVNEQYF. DNA of the CDR3: TGTGCCATCAGTGGACAGGGCCTTAAGGTGAACGAGCAGTACTTC.

This chain uses TRBV5-1 with TRBJ2-7, with D possibly TRBD2 on 6 matching bases. This CDR3 is built from 14 residues. The V end was cut by 2 bases, the J end by 2 bases, with 11 bases between. The V gene's germline CDR1 is SGHRS and CDR2 YFSETQ. The CDR3 here is CASSFKAGTYEQYF. DNA for the CDR3: TGCGCCAGCAGCTTTAAGGCGGGGACCTACGAGCAGTACTTC. Filled out from reference TRBV5-1 and TRBJ2-7, the complete variable domain reads KAGVTQTPRYLIKTRGQQVTLSCSPISGHRSVSWYQQTPGQGLQFLFEYFSETQRNKGNFPGRFSGRQFSNSRSEMNVSTLELGDSALYLCASSFKAGTYEQYFGPGTRLTVT.

The rearrangement links TRBV27 to TRBJ2-7; D is ambiguous. Looked up from germline, CDR1 is MNHEY and CDR2 is SMNVEV (reference sequence). This CDR3 contains 15 residues. Trimming took 2 bases from V and 4 from J, leaving 15 bases between them. CDR3 sequence (DNA): TGTGCCAGCAGTTTAGGCAACAGAGAAGCTTACGAGCAGTACTTC. Translating gives CASSLGNREAYEQYF.

The gene calls are TRBV18 and TRBJ2-1, with a possible D match to TRBD2 (5 bases). The CDR3 has 13 residues. V shed 3 bases and J shed 8 bases, with 11 bases lying between them. From germline, CDR1 is KGHSH and CDR2 LQKENI. The CDR3 spells CASSPLTRDEQFF. CDR3 DNA sequence: TGTGCCAGCTCACCCCTTACTAGGGATGAGCAGTTCTTC.

The chain couples TRBV7-2 to TRBJ2-2, with D uncertain. Per the germline V gene, CDR1 is SGHTA and CDR2 is FQGNSA. Trimming cost V 3 bases and J 1 base, with 3 bases left between them. The length of the CDR3 is 13 residues. This CDR3 reads CASSFLNTGELFF. DNA of the CDR3: TGTGCCAGCAGCTTCTTGAACACCGGGGAGCTGTTTTTT.